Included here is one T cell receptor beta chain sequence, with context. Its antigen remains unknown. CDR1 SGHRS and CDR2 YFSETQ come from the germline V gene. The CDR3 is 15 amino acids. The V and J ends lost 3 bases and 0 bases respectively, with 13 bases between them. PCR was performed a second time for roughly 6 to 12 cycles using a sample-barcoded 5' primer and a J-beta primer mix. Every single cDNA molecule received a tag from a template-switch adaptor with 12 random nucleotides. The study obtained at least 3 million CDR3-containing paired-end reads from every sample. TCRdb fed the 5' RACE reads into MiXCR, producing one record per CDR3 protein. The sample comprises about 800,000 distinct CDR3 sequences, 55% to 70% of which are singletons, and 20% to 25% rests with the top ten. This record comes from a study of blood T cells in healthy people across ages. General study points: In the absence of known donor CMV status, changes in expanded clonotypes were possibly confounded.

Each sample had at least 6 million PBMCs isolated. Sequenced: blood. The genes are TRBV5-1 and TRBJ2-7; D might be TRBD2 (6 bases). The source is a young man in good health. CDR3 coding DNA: TGCGCCAGCAGCTATGGAGGGACTGACTCCTACGAGCAGTACTTC. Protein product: CASSYGGTDSYEQYF.